The 9 T cell receptor beta chains listed next were all sequenced from one sample in a study of shared clonotypes between healthy human individuals (dated by TCRdb to between 2020 and 2021). The method behind the library was the immunoSEQ multiplex PCR assay. Here the immuneACCESS table is served through TCRdb, limited to in-frame sequences with V and J called. Missing clones are a known gap in these copies; in checked studies unresolved V genes cover under half, and the rest lacks a known reason. The sample records more than 2,000,000 clones, around 90% of which are singletons. The top ten clones comprise 0.14% of the sample. Sequenced material: naive CD4+ T cells sorted from blood. The sample's cell subset or site label, decoded: CD45RA+ positively selected. Source of these receptors: a man younger than 35 in good health.

This clone was seen only a few times. This CDR3 is also generated by other DNA sequences in the sample. The chain recombines TRBV10-3 with TRBJ1-5; D is unresolved. This CDR3 contains 13 residues. Germline CDR1 is ENHRY and CDR2 is SYGVKD. The ends were cut back, 2 bases at V and 3 bases at J, with 5 bases in the middle. For the CDR3, the DNA is TGTGCCATCAGTGAGGGCTTCAATCAGCCCCAGCATTTT. It encodes CAISEGFNQPQHF.

The CDR3 loop reads CASSNRDRGTDTQYF. CDR3 coding DNA: TGTGCCAGTAGTAACCGGGACAGGGGAACAGATACGCAGTATTTT. V gene TRBV19 combines with J gene TRBJ2-3, with 10 positions matching TRBD1. Trimming cost V 4 bases and J 3 bases; bases outside gene matches: 4. The CDR3 length is 15 residues. In germline, CDR1 is LNHDA, CDR2 SQIVND (reference sequence).

DNA for the CDR3: TGTGCCAGCAGCCAATGGACTAGCGGCTCCTACGAGCAGTACTTC. This gives the protein CASSQWTSGSYEQYF. The J gene is TRBJ2-7, the V gene TRBV14; 10 nucleotides match TRBD2. Germline assignment: CDR1 SGHDN and CDR2 FVKESK. V lost 2 bases and J lost 0; bases outside the gene matches: 1. The CDR3 runs 15 residues.

CDR3 nucleotide sequence: TGTGCCAGCTTCCCGACAGGGCCGAACACTGAAGCTTTCTTT. This codes for CASFPTGPNTEAFF. The V gene is TRBV6-1, the J gene TRBJ1-1, with 7 bases identical to TRBD1. Looked up from germline, CDR1 is MNHNS and CDR2 is SASEGT. The V gene end was trimmed by 8 bases and the J gene end by 1 base; junction bases not matched to a gene: 7. The CDR3 runs 14 residues.

This chain connects TRBV10-3 to TRBJ1-5; 7 bases line up with TRBD1. The CDR3 is made up of 15 amino acids. V dropped 6 bases and J dropped 7; count of bases not matched to a gene: 12. CDR1 is ENHRY, CDR2 SYGVKD, per germline. CDR3 DNA: TGTGCCATCAGAGGTGGAGGGGGCGATTGGCAGCCCCAGCATTTT. It translates to CAIRGGGGDWQPQHF.

The table lists this clone with a count of one. The V gene is TRBV28, the J gene TRBJ2-7; D possibly corresponds to TRBD2 (6 bases). Germline V gene sequence: CDR1 MDHEN, CDR2 SYDVKM. The CDR3 is made up of 13 amino acids. V lost 7 bases and J 0 bases, leaving 10 bases between the germline ends. The CDR3 DNA sequence: TGTGCCAGCACGGGACTCAGCTCCTACGAGCAGTACTTC. Protein: CASTGLSSYEQYF.

This clone was picked up one time. The sample holds other DNA sequences that translate to the same CDR3. This rearrangement joins TRBV6-1 to TRBJ2-7, with 8 bases matching TRBD1. The V gene's germline CDR1 is MNHNS and CDR2 SASEGT. The CDR3 sequence is 16 residues long. V lost 3 bases, J lost 0 bases, and 7 bases stayed unmatched. CDR3 bases: TGTGCCAGCAGTGACCTGGGACAGGCCAGCTCCTACGAGCAGTACTTC. It encodes CASSDLGQASSYEQYF.

The J gene is TRBJ2-1, the V gene TRBV18; D not certain. Germline V gene lookup returns CDR1 KGHSH and CDR2 LQKENI. The CDR3 consists of 15 residues. V was shortened by 2 bases and J by 0 bases, with 8 bases between the two germline ends. CDR3 amino acids: CASSPGYSSYNEQFF. In nucleotides, the CDR3 is TGTGCCAGCTCACCAGGGTATAGCTCCTACAATGAGCAGTTCTTC.

This sequence joins TRBV7-8 and TRBJ2-1; tentatively, D is TRBD2 (5 bases). Germline CDR1 reads SGHVS; CDR2 reads FQNEAQ. Trimming cost V 1 base and J 1 base, with 8 bases left between them. The CDR3 loop spans 15 amino acids. CDR3 in amino acids: CASSLGGKSYNEQFF. The CDR3, as DNA: TGTGCCAGCAGCTTAGGAGGGAAATCCTACAATGAGCAGTTCTTC.